The next 7 T cell receptor beta chains were all read from a single sample in a study of blood T cell repertoires in COVID-19. Assay used: immunoSEQ multiplex PCR; TCRdb lists only in-frame clones, some missing. This sample yields 110,000 to 150,000 clones, of which roughly 85% are seen a single time; around 2.9% belongs to the top ten. Sequences were obtained from peripheral blood. These receptors were taken from a man aged 45-65 years with acute or convalescent COVID-19.

This chain uses TRBV19 with TRBJ2-1; 7 bases map to TRBD1. The CDR3 length is 15 residues. After removal of 3 bases from V and 6 bases from J, the junction contained 8 bases not matched to a gene. CDR1 is LNHDA, CDR2 SQIVND, per germline (reference sequence). For the CDR3, the DNA is TGTGCCAGTAGTATGACAGGGTTCGCTATCAATGAGCAGTTCTTC. Protein product: CASSMTGFAINEQFF.

V gene TRBV6-5 combines with J gene TRBJ2-5; 7 bases match TRBD2. Germline V gives CDR1 MNHEY, CDR2 SVGAGI. CDR3 length: 15 residues. Losses at the gene ends were 6 bases for V and 3 bases for J; bases not matched to a gene: 10. The CDR3, as DNA: TGTGCCAGCAGCGGGGGGAGTAGCGGTAAAGAGACCCAGTACTTC. It specifies CASSGGSSGKETQYF.

V and J are TRBV4-1 and TRBJ1-1, with 10 bases lining up with TRBD1. The length of the CDR3 is 13 residues. V shed 4 bases, J shed 11 bases, and the junction held 7 bases outside the gene matches. Germline V CDR1 and CDR2: MGHRA, YSYEKL. This CDR3 reads CASSRGTGEGAFF. DNA of the CDR3: TGCGCCAGCAGCCGGGGGACAGGGGAAGGGGCTTTCTTT.

This chain uses TRBV6-5 with TRBJ1-4, with TRBD1 matching over 7 bases. The V segment lost 5 bases and the J segment 4 bases; nucleotides outside the gene matches: 7. Per germline, CDR1 MNHEY and CDR2 SVGAGI. The CDR3 is 15 residues long. The CDR3 DNA reads TGTGCCAGCAGTCCCCGACAGGGCCATAATGAAAAACTGTTTTTT. The encoded protein is CASSPRQGHNEKLFF.

This rearrangement joins TRBV6-5 to TRBJ1-2, with TRBD1 as a possible D gene (5 bases). V lost 0 bases and J 8 bases, leaving 13 bases between the germline ends. The CDR3 spans 14 residues. Germline-derived CDR1 and CDR2 are MNHEY and SVGAGI. This CDR3 reads CASSYSFGGRGYTF. The CDR3, as DNA: TGTGCCAGCAGTTACTCTTTCGGGGGTAGAGGCTACACCTTC.

The chain combines TRBV30 with TRBJ2-3, with 8 bases matching TRBD2. CDR1 and CDR2 from the germline V gene are GTSNPN and SVGIG (reference sequence). V shed 8 bases, J shed 2 bases, and the junction held 12 bases outside the gene matches. The CDR3 has 15 amino acids. CDR3 sequence reads: CAHQLKGLVTDTQYF. CDR3 in DNA: TGTGCCCACCAACTGAAGGGACTAGTCACAGATACGCAGTATTTT. Filled out from reference TRBV30 and TRBJ2-3, the complete variable domain reads SQTIHQWPATLVQPVGSPLSLECTVEGTSNPNLYWYRQAAGRGLQLLFYSVGIGQISSEVPQNLSASRPQDRQFILSSKKLLLSDSGFYLCAHQLKGLVTDTQYFGPGTRLTVL.

The table lists this clone with a few counts. The chain carries TRBV5-1 and TRBJ1-2; D might be TRBD1 (6 bases). V was shortened by 1 base and J by 8 bases, with 9 bases between the two germline ends. The CDR3 is made up of 12 amino acids. Germline V gene sequence: CDR1 SGHRS, CDR2 YFSETQ. The CDR3: CASSLTGSGYTF. The CDR3 nucleotides read TGCGCCAGCAGCTTGACAGGGAGCGGCTACACCTTC.